The 13 T cell receptor beta chains reported below all come from one sample, sequenced in a study of metastatic and nonmetastatic thyroid tumors. No patient received treatment before thyroid surgery. TCRdb re-called clones from the PCR reads using MiXCR. The data contain around 9,000 clones, 25% to 30% of them singletons. Sequences were obtained from adjacent normal tissue. The receptor set was obtained from a female donor with papillary thyroid cancer or a benign thyroid nodule (not recorded which). Some clones in this sample may be carry-over from other donors' samples.

V is TRBV7-6 and J is TRBJ1-5; TRBD1 matches at 7 bases. From germline, CDR1 is SGHVS and CDR2 FNYEAQ. V lost 1 base and J lost 2; bases outside the gene matches: 5. The CDR3 has 16 residues. The CDR3 spells CASSLVSQGGNQPQHF. The CDR3, as DNA: TGTGCCAGCAGCTTAGTCAGTCAGGGGGGCAATCAGCCCCAGCATTTT.

The chain recombines TRBV20-1 with TRBJ2-6; D ambiguous. Per the germline V gene, CDR1 is DFQATT and CDR2 is SNEGSKA (reference sequence). V shed 3 bases and J shed 16 bases, with 7 bases lying between them. This CDR3 is built from 9 residues. CDR3 in amino acids: CSASRLLTF. Here the CDR3 DNA reads TGCAGTGCTAGTCGGTTACTGACTTTC.

The chain carries TRBV5-1 and TRBJ2-1, with D maybe TRBD2 (6 bases). Germline V lookup: CDR1 SGHRS, CDR2 YFSETQ. The CDR3 sequence is 17 residues long. The V and J ends lost 1 base and 0 bases respectively, with 14 bases between them. Written as DNA, the CDR3 is TGCGCCAGCAGCTTGTGGGGTTCCGGGAGCTCCTACAATGAGCAGTTCTTC. This gives the protein CASSLWGSGSSYNEQFF.

In this sample, this clone turned up a few times. The chain combines TRBV6-5 with TRBJ1-3; no firm D call. CDR1 is MNHEY and CDR2 is SVGAGI in the germline V gene. This CDR3 spans 13 amino acids. V was shortened by 2 bases and J by 4 bases, with 6 bases between the two germline ends. CDR3 sequence reads: CASSYGEGNTIYF. CDR3 bases: TGTGCCAGCAGTTACGGGGAAGGAAACACCATATATTTT.

The chain's CDR3 is CASSLVSGEGAKNIQYF. The DNA of the CDR3 is TGTGCCAGCAGCTTAGTTAGCGGGGAAGGAGCCAAAAACATTCAGTACTTC. The chain combines TRBV7-9 with TRBJ2-4; 8 bases fit TRBD2. This CDR3 contains 17 residues. With V trimmed by 1 base and J by 0 bases, 5 bases remained unmatched. Germline V CDR1 and CDR2: SEHNR, FQNEAQ (reference sequence).

CDR3 coding DNA: TGCGCCAGCAGCTTGGCTAGCGGGAGTGGGTCAGATACGCAGTATTTT. Translated, it gives CASSLASGSGSDTQYF. The chain joins TRBV5-1 to TRBJ2-3; the match to TRBD2 covers 10 bases. Germline values: CDR1 SGHRS, CDR2 YFSETQ. The CDR3 consists of 16 residues. With V trimmed by 0 bases and J by 4 bases, 5 bases remained unmatched. Filled out from reference TRBV5-1 and TRBJ2-3, the complete variable domain reads KAGVTQTPRYLIKTRGQQVTLSCSPISGHRSVSWYQQTPGQGLQFLFEYFSETQRNKGNFPGRFSGRQFSNSRSEMNVSTLELGDSALYLCASSLASGSGSDTQYFGPGTRLTVL.

This clone was recorded at least ten times. The chain is built from TRBV11-2 and TRBJ2-3; D could derive from TRBD1 or TRBD2 (5 bases each). The CDR3 loop spans 15 amino acids. The germline V gene has CDR1 SGHAT and CDR2 FQNNGV. V lost 5 bases, J lost 4 bases, and 16 bases lay in between. The CDR3 nucleotides are TGTGCCAGCAGCGAGGTGCCAGGGCGGGCAGATACGCAGTATTTT. It encodes CASSEVPGRADTQYF.

The chain carries TRBV7-3 and TRBJ2-7; a possible D gene is TRBD2 (6 bases). The CDR3 covers 15 residues. Germline CDR1 SGHTA, CDR2 FQGTGA. V dropped 2 bases and J dropped 2 bases, with 13 bases sitting between them. The CDR3 loop reads CASSLGRGSAYEQYF. The CDR3 bases are TGTGCCAGCAGCTTAGGACGGGGGTCGGCCTACGAGCAGTACTTC. Based on the CDR3 plus reference TRBV7-3 and TRBJ2-7, the full variable domain is GAGVSQTPSNKVTEKGKYVELRCDPISGHTALYWYRQSLGQGPEFLIYFQGTGAADDSGLPNDRFFAVRPEGSVSTLKIQRTERGDSAVYLCASSLGRGSAYEQYFGPGTRLTVT.

The rearrangement joins TRBV20-1 to TRBJ2-7, with D unclear. Per germline, CDR1 DFQATT and CDR2 SNEGSKA (reference sequence). Trimming removed 0 bases from V and 4 bases from J, with 13 bases in between. This CDR3 contains 14 residues. In DNA form, the CDR3 reads TGCAGTGCTAGAGAACCCCGGGCGGAATACGAGCAGTACTTC. This sequence encodes CSAREPRAEYEQYF.

By its share, this clone is medium-sized. The V call is TRBV25-1, the J call TRBJ2-7; the D is unclear. The V gene lost 3 bases and the J gene lost 3 bases, with 9 bases spanning the gap. The CDR3 is made up of 13 amino acids. CDR1 is MGHDK and CDR2 is SYGVNS in the germline V gene. CDR3 DNA sequence: TGTGCCAGCAGTGACCCCGGGCACTACGAGCAGTACTTC. Translating gives CASSDPGHYEQYF.

The table lists this clone with many counts. A much larger clone sits a single nucleotide away, making a read error possible. Other DNA variants within this sample encode the same CDR3. J is TRBJ1-2 and V is TRBV2; D is unclear. The CDR3 contains 14 residues. Deletions cut 4 bases from V and 4 bases from J, with 13 bases between. Germline V CDR1 and CDR2: SNHLY, FYNNEI. The chain's CDR3 is CASSVRQVSYGYTF. The CDR3 DNA reads as TGTGCCAGCAGTGTGAGGCAGGTGAGCTATGGCTACACCTTC. The full variable domain, its missing parts supplied by reference TRBV2 and TRBJ1-2, is EPEVTQTPSHQVTQMGQEVILRCVPISNHLYFYWYRQILGQKVEFLVSFYNNEISEKSEIFDDQFSVERPDGSNFTLKIRSTKLEDSAMYFCASSVRQVSYGYTFGSGTRLTVV.

In its sample, this clone ranks as medium-sized. J is TRBJ1-1 and V is TRBV27; 9 nucleotides align to TRBD1. This CDR3 spans 17 amino acids. V lost 2 bases and J lost 5; bases outside the gene matches: 12. Germline assignment: CDR1 MNHEY and CDR2 SMNVEV (reference sequence). The CDR3 sequence: CASSLRLADRGVTEAFF. The CDR3 bases are TGTGCCAGCAGTTTACGATTGGCCGACAGGGGGGTTACTGAAGCTTTCTTT.

The genes are TRBV6-1 and TRBJ2-1; TRBD2 aligns across 10 bases. The junction had 5 bases not matched to a gene; V was cut back by 7 bases and J by 5 bases. Germline CDR1 reads MNHNS; CDR2 reads SASEGT. This CDR3 has 14 amino acids. As DNA, the CDR3 is TGTGCCAGCAACGGACTAGCGGATGACAATGAGCAGTTCTTC. This sequence encodes CASNGLADDNEQFF.